This TCR beta chain came from a study of T cell repertoires in cytomegalovirus infection. Study observations and caveats: Identification of carriers of CMV plus the relevant HLA was achieved through cumulative public TCR beta family frequency. Clonotype analysis showed dominance of the ex vivo response by HLA-C-restricted CMV-specific TCR beta clonotypes.

This clonotype was detected only a few times. Its target is unknown. Losses at the gene ends were 5 bases for V and 0 bases for J; bases not matched to a gene: 9. CDR1 and CDR2 from the germline V gene are SGHVS and FQNEAQ. The CDR3 spans 16 residues. TCRdb analysed the reads with MiXCR anew, one entry per CDR3 protein. The sample includes about 900,000 distinct CDR3 sequences, 31% of them seen just once. Sequencing used cultured CD8+ T cells from PBMCs, obtained from culture after CMV antigen stimulation. The TCR originated in a human donor in good health (CMV status not recorded). Some clones in this sample may be carry-over from other donors' samples. The genes are TRBV7-8 and TRBJ2-7; 8 bases match TRBD1. The CDR3 DNA reads TGTGCCAGCAGCCCAAGACAGGGGCCCTCCTCCTACGAGCAGTACTTC. This translates into CASSPRQGPSSYEQYF. Looking up the rest from reference TRBV7-8 and TRBJ2-7 gives the full variable domain: GAGVSQSPRYKVAKRGQDVALRCDPISGHVSLFWYQQALGQGPEFLTYFQNEAQLDKSGLPSDRFFAERPEGSVSTLKIQRTQQEDSAVYLCASSPRQGPSSYEQYFGPGTRLTVT.